This T cell receptor beta chain was retrieved from a study of CD8 T cells in Susac syndrome. Roughly 0.45 to 1 ug RNA was reverse transcribed with random hexamers. MiXCR, run by TCRdb on the immunoSEQ multiplex PCR reads, gives a single entry per CDR3 protein. This table has a few hundred thousand distinct CDR3 sequences, roughly 85% appearing once. TCR beta sequences were obtained from blood CD8+ and CD4+ T cells. This CDR3 comprises 12 residues. In germline, CDR1 is LNHNV, CDR2 YYDKDF (reference sequence). The V end lost 9 bases, the J end lost 6 bases, and 11 bases lay between the germline ends. The clonotype was recovered from a human donor with multiple sclerosis. The sequenced material came from CD8+ T cells from PBMCs. V is TRBV15 and J is TRBJ2-2; D call uncertain. CDR3 amino acids: CATAVKAGELFF. In DNA, the CDR3 is TGTGCCACGGCCGTTAAGGCCGGGGAGCTGTTTTTT.